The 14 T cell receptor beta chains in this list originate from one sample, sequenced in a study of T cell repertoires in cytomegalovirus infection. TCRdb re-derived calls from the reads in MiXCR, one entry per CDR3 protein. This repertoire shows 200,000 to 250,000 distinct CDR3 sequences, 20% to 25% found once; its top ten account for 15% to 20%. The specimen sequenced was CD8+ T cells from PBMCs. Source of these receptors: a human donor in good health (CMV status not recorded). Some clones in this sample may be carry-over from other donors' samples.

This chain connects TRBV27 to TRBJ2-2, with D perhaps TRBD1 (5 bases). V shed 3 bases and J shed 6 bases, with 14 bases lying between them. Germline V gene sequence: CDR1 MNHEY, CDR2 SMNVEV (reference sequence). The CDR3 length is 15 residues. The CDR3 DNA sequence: TGTGCCAGCAGTTTTCGACAGAGGCTGGCCGGGGAGCTGTTTTTT. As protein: CASSFRQRLAGELFF.

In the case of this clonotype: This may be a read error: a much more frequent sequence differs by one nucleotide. CDR3 sequence reads: CTSSSQGGAEAFF. CDR3 sequence (DNA): TGTACCAGCAGCTCTCAGGGGGGGGCTGAAGCTTTCTTT. The genes are TRBV7-4 and TRBJ1-1, with 7 bases fitting TRBD1. The CDR3 is made up of 13 amino acids. The germline CDR1 and CDR2 sequences are SGHVT and SQSDAQ.

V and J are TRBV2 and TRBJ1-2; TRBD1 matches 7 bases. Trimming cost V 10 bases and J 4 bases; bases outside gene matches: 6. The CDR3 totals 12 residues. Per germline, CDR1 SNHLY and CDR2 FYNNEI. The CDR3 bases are TGTGCCACCCAGGGGGGGACCTATGGCTACACCTTC. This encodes CATQGGTYGYTF.

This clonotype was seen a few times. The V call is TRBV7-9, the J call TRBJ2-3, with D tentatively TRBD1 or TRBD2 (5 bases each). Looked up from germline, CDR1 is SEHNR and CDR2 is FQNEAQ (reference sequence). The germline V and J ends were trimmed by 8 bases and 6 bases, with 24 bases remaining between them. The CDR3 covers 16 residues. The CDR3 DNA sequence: TGTGCCAGCCACGAGGGGCCGGGGACCTCTTTTGATACGCAGTATTTT. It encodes CASHEGPGTSFDTQYF.

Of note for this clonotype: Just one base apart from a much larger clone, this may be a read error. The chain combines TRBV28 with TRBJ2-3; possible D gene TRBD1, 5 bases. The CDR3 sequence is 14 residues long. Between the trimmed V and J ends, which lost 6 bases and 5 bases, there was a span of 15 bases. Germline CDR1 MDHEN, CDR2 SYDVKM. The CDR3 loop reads CASSSRVRKDTQYF. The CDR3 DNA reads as TGTGCCAGCAGCAGCAGGGTGCGCAAAGATACGCAGTATTTT.

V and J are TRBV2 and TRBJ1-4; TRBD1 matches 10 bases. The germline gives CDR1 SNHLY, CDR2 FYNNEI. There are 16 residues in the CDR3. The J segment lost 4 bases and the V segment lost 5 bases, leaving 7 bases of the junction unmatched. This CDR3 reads CASSSMDRGINEKLFF. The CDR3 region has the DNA TGTGCCAGCAGTTCGATGGACAGGGGGATTAATGAAAAACTGTTTTTT.

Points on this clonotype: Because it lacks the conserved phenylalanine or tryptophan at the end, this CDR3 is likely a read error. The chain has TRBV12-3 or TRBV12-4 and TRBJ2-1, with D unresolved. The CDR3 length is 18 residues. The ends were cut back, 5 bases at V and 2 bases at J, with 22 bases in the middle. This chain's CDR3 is CASSLTTTGPAAYNEQFS. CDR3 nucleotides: TGTGCCAGCAGTCTCACAACCACTGGACCCGCTGCCTACAATGAGCAGTTCTCC.

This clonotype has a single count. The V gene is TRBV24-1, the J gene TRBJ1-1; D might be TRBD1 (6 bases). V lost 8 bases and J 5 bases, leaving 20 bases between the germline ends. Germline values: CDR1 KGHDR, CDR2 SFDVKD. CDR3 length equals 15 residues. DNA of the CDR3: TGTGCCACCACCCACCGGGACATCCTGGAAACTGAAGCTTTCTTT. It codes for CATTHRDILETEAFF.

This chain's CDR3 is CASSLRGQGAYEQYF. CDR3 coding DNA: TGTGCCAGCAGTTTACGGGGACAGGGGGCCTACGAGCAGTACTTC. The V call is TRBV27, the J call TRBJ2-7; 11 bases line up with TRBD1. The CDR3 sequence is 15 residues long. The V gene's germline CDR1 is MNHEY and CDR2 SMNVEV (reference sequence). Trimming took 2 bases from V and 2 from J; bases not matched to a gene: 2.

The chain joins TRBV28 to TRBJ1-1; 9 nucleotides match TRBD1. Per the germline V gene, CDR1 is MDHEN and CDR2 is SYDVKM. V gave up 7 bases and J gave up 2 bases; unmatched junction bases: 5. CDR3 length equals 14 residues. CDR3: CASTLQGANTEAFF. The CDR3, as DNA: TGTGCCAGCACCCTACAGGGGGCCAACACTGAAGCTTTCTTT.

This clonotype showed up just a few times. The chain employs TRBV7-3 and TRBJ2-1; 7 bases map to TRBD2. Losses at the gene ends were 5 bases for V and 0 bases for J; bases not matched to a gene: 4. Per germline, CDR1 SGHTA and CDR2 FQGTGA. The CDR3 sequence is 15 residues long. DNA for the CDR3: TGTGCCAGCAGCCCTGAGCGGGGCTCCTACAATGAGCAGTTCTTC. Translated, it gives CASSPERGSYNEQFF.

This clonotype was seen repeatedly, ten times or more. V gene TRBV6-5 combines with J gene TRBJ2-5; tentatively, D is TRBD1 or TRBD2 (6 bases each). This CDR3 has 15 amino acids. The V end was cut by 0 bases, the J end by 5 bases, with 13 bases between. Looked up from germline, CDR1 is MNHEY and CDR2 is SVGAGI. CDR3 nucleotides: TGTGCCAGCAGTTACTCAGGGGGGAGCGGGGAGACCCAGTACTTC. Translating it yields CASSYSGGSGETQYF.

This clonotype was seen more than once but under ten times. CDR3 coding DNA: TGTGCCAGCAGCGCCACTAGCGGGGGCCAAGAGACCCAGTACTTC. Its translation is CASSATSGGQETQYF. The chain has TRBV2 and TRBJ2-5; TRBD2 agrees at 11 bases. Trimming at V came to 6 bases and at J to 1 base, leaving 4 bases not matched to a gene. The CDR3 has 15 amino acids. Per germline, CDR1 SNHLY and CDR2 FYNNEI.

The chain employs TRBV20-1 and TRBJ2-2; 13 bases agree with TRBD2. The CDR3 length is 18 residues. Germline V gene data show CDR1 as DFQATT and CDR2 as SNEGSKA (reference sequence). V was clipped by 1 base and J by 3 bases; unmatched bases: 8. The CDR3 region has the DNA TGCAGTGCTAGAGGCCTGGGACTAGCGGGGATATACACCGGGGAGCTGTTTTTT. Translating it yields CSARGLGLAGIYTGELFF.